This T cell receptor (beta chain) was identified in a study of cytomegalovirus exposure and HLA in healthy donors. Study at large: The approximately 110 validation repertoires were reported in a later analysis to have been generated on the same platform as the approximately 600 first-cohort repertoires.

Notes on the study in general: Cytomegalovirus association was assigned to over 150 TCR beta chains. It was reportedly the case that the classifier diagnosed cytomegalovirus status with high specificity and sensitivity.

Details on this clone: What it binds is unknown.

The donors were members of the validation cohort comprising 120 subjects, separate from the roughly 700-subject first cohort. The repertoire was sequenced with immunoSEQ multiplex PCR; TCRdb's copy has only in-frame clones and lacks some. The sample gives roughly 230,000 clones, less than 95% of which show up once; 3% to 3.5% is in the top ten. This TCR derives from a woman aged 25-40 years in good health and CMV-seronegative. Specimen: PBMCs.

CDR3 residues: CASSQEGWTSGNTIYF. DNA for the CDR3: TGTGCCAGCAGCCAAGAGGGGTGGACCTCTGGAAACACCATATATTTT. This chain links TRBV4-2 with TRBJ1-3; D uncertain. Trimming stripped 0 bases from V and 0 bases from J, with 9 bases between. Germline loops: CDR1 LGHNA, CDR2 YNFKEQ. There are 16 residues in the CDR3.